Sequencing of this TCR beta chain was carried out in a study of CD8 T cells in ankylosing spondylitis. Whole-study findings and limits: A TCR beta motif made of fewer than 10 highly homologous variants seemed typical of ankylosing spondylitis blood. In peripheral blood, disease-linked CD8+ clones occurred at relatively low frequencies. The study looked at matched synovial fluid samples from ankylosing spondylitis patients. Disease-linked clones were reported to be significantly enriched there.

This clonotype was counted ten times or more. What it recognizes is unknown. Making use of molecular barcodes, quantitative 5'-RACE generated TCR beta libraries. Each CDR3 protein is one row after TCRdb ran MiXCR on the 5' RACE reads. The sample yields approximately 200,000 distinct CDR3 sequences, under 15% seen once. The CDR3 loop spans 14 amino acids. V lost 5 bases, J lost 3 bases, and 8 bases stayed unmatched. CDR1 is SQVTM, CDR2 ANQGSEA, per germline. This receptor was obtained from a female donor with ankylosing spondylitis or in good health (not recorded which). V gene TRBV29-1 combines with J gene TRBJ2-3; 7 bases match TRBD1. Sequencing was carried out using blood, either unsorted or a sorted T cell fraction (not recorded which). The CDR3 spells CSVRPGTVTDTQYF. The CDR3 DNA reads TGCAGCGTTCGCCCTGGGACAGTTACAGATACGCAGTATTTT.